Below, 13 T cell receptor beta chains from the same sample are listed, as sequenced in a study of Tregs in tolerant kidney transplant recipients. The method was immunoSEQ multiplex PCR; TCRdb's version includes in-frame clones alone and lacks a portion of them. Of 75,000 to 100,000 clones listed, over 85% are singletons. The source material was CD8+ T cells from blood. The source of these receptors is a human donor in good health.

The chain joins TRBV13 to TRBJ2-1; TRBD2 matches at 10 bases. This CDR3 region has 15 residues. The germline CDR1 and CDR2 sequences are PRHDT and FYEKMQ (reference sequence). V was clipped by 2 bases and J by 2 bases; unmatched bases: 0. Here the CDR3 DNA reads TGTGCCAGCAGCTTAAGCGGGAGGGCCTACAATGAGCAGTTCTTC. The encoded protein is CASSLSGRAYNEQFF.

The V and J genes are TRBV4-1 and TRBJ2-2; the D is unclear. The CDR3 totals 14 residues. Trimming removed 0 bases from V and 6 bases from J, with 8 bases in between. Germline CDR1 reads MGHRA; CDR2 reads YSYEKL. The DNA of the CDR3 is TGCGCCAGCAGCCAAGATCAAGGGCCCGGGGAGCTGTTTTTT. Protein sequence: CASSQDQGPGELFF.

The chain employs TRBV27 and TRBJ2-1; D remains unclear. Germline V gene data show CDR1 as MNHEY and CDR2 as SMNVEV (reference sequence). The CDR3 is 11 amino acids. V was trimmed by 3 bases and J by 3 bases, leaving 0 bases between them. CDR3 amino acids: CASSFYNEQFF. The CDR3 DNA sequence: TGTGCCAGCAGTTTCTACAATGAGCAGTTCTTC.

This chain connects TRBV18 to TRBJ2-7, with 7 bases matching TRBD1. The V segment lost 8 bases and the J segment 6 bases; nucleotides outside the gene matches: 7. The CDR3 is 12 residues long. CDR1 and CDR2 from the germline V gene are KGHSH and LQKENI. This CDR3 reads CASIGQDGEQYF. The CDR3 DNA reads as TGTGCCAGCATCGGACAGGATGGCGAGCAGTACTTC.

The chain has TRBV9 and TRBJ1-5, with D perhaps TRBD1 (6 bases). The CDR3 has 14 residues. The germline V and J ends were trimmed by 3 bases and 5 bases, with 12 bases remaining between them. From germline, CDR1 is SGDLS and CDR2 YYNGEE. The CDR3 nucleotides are TGTGCCAGCAGCGCCGACAGGACCGATCAGCCCCAGCATTTT. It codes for CASSADRTDQPQHF.

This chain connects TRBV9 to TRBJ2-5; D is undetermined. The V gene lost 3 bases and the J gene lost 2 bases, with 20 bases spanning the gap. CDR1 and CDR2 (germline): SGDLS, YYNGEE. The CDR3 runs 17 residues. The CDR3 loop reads CASSARRTSGRQETQYF. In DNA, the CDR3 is TGTGCCAGCAGCGCCCGGCGGACGTCGGGCAGACAAGAGACCCAGTACTTC.

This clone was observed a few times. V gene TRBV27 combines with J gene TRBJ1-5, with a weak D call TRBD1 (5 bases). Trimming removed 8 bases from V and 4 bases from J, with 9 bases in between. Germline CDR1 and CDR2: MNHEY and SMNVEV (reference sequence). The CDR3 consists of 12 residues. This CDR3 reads CASRGKNQPQHF. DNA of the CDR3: TGTGCCAGCCGGGGGAAGAATCAGCCCCAGCATTTT.

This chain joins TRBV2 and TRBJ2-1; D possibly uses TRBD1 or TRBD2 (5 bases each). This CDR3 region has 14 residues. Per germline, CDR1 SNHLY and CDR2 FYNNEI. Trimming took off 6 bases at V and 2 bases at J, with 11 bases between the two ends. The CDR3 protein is CASSPGGAYNEQFF. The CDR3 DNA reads TGTGCCAGCAGCCCTGGGGGTGCCTACAATGAGCAGTTCTTC.

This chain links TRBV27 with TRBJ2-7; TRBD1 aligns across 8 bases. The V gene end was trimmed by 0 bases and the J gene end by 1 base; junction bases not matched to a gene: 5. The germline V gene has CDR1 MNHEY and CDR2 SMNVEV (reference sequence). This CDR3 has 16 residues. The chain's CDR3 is CASSLSGQGSSYEQYF. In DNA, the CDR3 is TGTGCCAGCAGTTTATCCGGACAGGGATCGTCCTACGAGCAGTACTTC.

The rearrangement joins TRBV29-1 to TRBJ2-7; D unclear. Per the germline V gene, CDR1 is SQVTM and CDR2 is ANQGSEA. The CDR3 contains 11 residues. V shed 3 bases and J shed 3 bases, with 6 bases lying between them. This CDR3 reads CSVEGGYEQYF. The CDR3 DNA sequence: TGCAGCGTTGAGGGCGGCTACGAGCAGTACTTC.

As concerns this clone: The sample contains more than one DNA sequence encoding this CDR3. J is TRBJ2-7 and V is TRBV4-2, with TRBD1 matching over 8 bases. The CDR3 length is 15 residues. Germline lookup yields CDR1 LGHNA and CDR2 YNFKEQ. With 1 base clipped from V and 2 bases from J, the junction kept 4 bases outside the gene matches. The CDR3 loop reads CASSQVGTGPYEQYF. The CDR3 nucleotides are TGTGCCAGCAGCCAAGTCGGGACAGGTCCCTACGAGCAGTACTTC.

In DNA, the CDR3 is TGTGCCAGCGAAAGTCGGGGGGCCGTCGGCAATCAGCCCCAGCATTTT. It codes for CASESRGAVGNQPQHF. The chain has TRBV19 and TRBJ1-5, with D possibly matching TRBD1 (6 bases). The germline V gene has CDR1 LNHDA and CDR2 SQIVND (reference sequence). There are 16 residues in the CDR3. The germline V and J ends were trimmed by 9 bases and 2 bases, with 20 bases remaining between them. Based on the CDR3 plus reference TRBV19 and TRBJ1-5, the full variable domain is DGGITQSPKYLFRKEGQNVTLSCEQNLNHDAMYWYRQDPGQGLRLIYYSQIVNDFQKGDIAEGYSVSREKKESFPLTVTSAQKNPTAFYLCASESRGAVGNQPQHFGDGTRLSIL.

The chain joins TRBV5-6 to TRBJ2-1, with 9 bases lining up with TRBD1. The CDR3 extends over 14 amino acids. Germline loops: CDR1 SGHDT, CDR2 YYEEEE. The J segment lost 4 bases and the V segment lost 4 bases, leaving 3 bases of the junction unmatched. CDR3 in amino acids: CASSGQGIYNEQFF. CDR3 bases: TGTGCCAGCAGCGGACAGGGGATTTACAATGAGCAGTTCTTC.